This T cell receptor (beta chain) was identified during a study of T cells after yellow fever vaccination. V lost 8 bases and J 7 bases, leaving 17 bases between the germline ends. This CDR3 has 13 amino acids. Germline CDR1 reads MNHEY; CDR2 reads SVGAGI. TCRdb ran MiXCR on the 5' RACE reads and lists one entry per CDR3 protein. Counted here are about 580,000 distinct CDR3 sequences, about a sixth occurring once; the ten biggest clones make up approximately 15%. Sample: PBMCs, taken 5 days after the first yellow fever vaccination. The source is a man between 18 and 29 years old who received the YFV17D yellow fever vaccine. This chain joins TRBV6-5 and TRBJ1-2; perhaps TRBD1 as D (6 bases). CDR3 nucleotide sequence: TGTGCCAGCCCCCCCCCATGCAGGGGTGGCTACACCTTC. It is translated as CASPPPCRGGYTF.